This TCR beta chain was profiled in a study of pediatric ulcerative colitis. Regarding the study as a whole: Ulcerative colitis patients shared more blood-rectal clones than controls.

Trimming took off 3 bases at V and 1 base at J, with 16 bases between the two ends. CDR1 GTSNPN and CDR2 SVGIG come from the germline V gene (reference sequence). The CDR3 contains 15 residues. Concerning this clone: The antigen is unknown.

Clones were sequenced by immunoSEQ multiplex PCR, and TCRdb holds only the in-frame ones, with some missing. The sample has 55,000 to 65,000 clones, just over 75% seen once. Blood was drawn at the time of colonoscopy. The origin of this receptor is a boy between 10 and 17 years old with moderate ulcerative colitis. The sample was blood. The chain couples TRBV30 to TRBJ2-7; tentative D call: TRBD1 (5 bases). CDR3 DNA sequence: TGTGCCTGGAGCCTGTACTGGACAAAATCCTACGAGCAGTACTTC. Translating gives CAWSLYWTKSYEQYF.